These 2 T cell receptor beta chains were sequenced from one sample in a study of cytomegalovirus exposure and HLA in healthy donors. 13 Jbeta primers and 60 Vbeta primers were used for the PCR. TCRdb's table, derived via immunoSEQ multiplex PCR, lists solely in-frame clones and lacks some. The sample holds 200,000 or so clones, over 70% seen once. The sequenced material came from PBMCs. The receptors here all came from a middle-aged man in good health and CMV-seronegative.

This clone was observed a handful of times. This sequence joins TRBV7-2 and TRBJ1-1; a weak D match, TRBD1 (5 bases). The CDR3 is 14 amino acids. Germline assignment: CDR1 SGHTA and CDR2 FQGNSA. Trimming took 4 bases from V and 1 from J, leaving 10 bases between them. This chain's CDR3 is CASSYRQGNTEAFF. In nucleotides, the CDR3 is TGTGCCAGCAGCTATCGGCAGGGGAACACTGAAGCTTTCTTT.

The chain couples TRBV2 to TRBJ1-2; 8 bases map to TRBD1. Germline lookup yields CDR1 SNHLY and CDR2 FYNNEI. The CDR3 is made up of 14 amino acids. After removal of 4 bases from V and 8 bases from J, the junction contained 9 bases not matched to a gene. CDR3 sequence reads: CASSVDRGGGGYTF. The CDR3 region has the DNA TGTGCCAGCAGTGTAGACAGGGGTGGTGGAGGCTACACCTTC.